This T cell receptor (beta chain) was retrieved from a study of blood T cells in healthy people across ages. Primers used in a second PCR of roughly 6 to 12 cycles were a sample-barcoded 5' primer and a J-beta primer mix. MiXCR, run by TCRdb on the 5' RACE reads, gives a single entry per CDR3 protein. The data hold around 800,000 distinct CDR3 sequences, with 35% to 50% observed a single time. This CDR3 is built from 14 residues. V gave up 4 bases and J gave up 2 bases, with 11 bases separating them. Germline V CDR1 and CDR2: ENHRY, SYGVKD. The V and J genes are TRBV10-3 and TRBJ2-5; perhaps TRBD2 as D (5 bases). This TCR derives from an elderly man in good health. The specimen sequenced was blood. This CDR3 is CAISGGTRQETQYF. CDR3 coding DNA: TGTGCCATCAGTGGAGGAACTAGACAAGAGACCCAGTACTTC.